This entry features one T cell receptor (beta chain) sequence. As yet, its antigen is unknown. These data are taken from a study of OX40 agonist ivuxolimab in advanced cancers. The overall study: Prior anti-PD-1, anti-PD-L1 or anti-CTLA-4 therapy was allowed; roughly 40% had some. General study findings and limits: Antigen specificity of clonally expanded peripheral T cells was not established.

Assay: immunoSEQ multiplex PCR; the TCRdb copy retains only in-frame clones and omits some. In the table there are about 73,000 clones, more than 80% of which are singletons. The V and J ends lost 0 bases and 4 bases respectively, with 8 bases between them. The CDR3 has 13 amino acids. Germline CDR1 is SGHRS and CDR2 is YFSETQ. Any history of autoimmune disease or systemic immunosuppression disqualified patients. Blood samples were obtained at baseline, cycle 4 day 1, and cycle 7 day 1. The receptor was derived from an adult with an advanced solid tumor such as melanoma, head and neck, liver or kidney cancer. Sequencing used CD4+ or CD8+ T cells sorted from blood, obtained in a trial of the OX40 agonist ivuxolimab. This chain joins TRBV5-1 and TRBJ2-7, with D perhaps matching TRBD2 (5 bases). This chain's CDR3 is CASSLDPGYEQYF. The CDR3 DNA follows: TGCGCCAGCAGCTTGGACCCGGGGTACGAGCAGTACTTC.